A single sample is the source of the 13 T cell receptor beta chains below, sequenced in a study of CD8+CD57+ T cells in acquired aplastic anemia. Genomic DNA served as template for TCR beta VDJ and CDR3 profiling. TCRdb processed the reads anew with MiXCR; each CDR3 protein has one entry. The sample has about 400,000 distinct CDR3 sequences, roughly 64% seen once. Sample: sorted CD4+, CD8+, or CD8+CD57+ T cells (not recorded which) from PBMCs. The receptor source for this set is a human donor in good health, serving as a control.

This chain connects TRBV7-9 to TRBJ2-5, with D tentatively TRBD2 (6 bases). CDR3 size: 15 residues. Deletions cut 3 bases from V and 14 bases from J, with 25 bases between. Per germline, CDR1 SEHNR and CDR2 FQNEAQ (reference sequence). The CDR3 loop reads CASSFALREEQFFYF. Here the CDR3 DNA reads TGTGCCAGCAGCTTTGCCTTGAGGGAGGAGCAGTTCTTCTACTTC.

The V gene is TRBV19, the J gene TRBJ2-7, with D hard to call. Trimming removed 5 bases at V and 2 bases at J, with 13 bases between. CDR1 and CDR2 (germline): LNHDA, SQIVND (reference sequence). The length of the CDR3 is 14 residues. The DNA for the CDR3 is TGTGCCAGTAGTCCCCGAGAACAGACCTACGAGCAGTACTTC. This codes for CASSPREQTYEQYF.

Remarks on this clonotype: Lacking the conserved final phenylalanine or tryptophan, this CDR3 likely reflects a read error. Because the CDR3's place on the DNA is in doubt, the DNA is left out and the CDR3 is given as listed by TCRdb. This rearrangement joins TRBV7-9 to TRBJ2-7. Counting both end residues, the CDR3 totals 11 amino acids. The germline V gene has CDR1 SEHNR and CDR2 FQNEAQ (reference sequence). CDR3 in amino acids: CASSDHHDQDS.

About this clonotype itself: The germline gene is not matched at one end of the junction; a read error may be the cause. This sequence joins TRBV7-3 and TRBJ2-3, with D perhaps given as TRBD1 or TRBD2 (6 bases each). This CDR3 region has 13 residues. Per germline, CDR1 SGHTA and CDR2 FQGTGA. This CDR3 reads CASSLNREDKQYF. Here the CDR3 DNA reads TGTGCCAGCAGCTTAAACAGGGAGGATAAGCAGTATTTC. Filled out from reference TRBV7-3 and TRBJ2-3, the complete variable domain reads GAGVSQTPSNKVTEKGKYVELRCDPISGHTALYWYRQSLGQGPEFLIYFQGTGAADDSGLPNDRFFAVRPEGSVSTLKIQRTERGDSAVYLCASSLNREDKQYFGPGTRLTVL.

This clonotype was seen once. This CDR3 is CASSVTRGFGIDEQFF. For the CDR3, the DNA is TGTGCCAGCAGTGTTACCCGGGGGTTTGGGATCGATGAGCAGTTCTTC. This sequence joins TRBV12-3 or TRBV12-4 and TRBJ2-1, with D possibly TRBD2 on 6 matching bases. The CDR3 contains 16 residues. The V gene lost 5 bases and the J gene lost 8 bases, with 22 bases spanning the gap.

The V and J genes are TRBV9 and TRBJ2-7, with D hard to call. The V end was cut by 6 bases, the J end by 7 bases, with 17 bases between. The CDR3 spans 13 residues. The germline gives CDR1 SGDLS, CDR2 YYNGEE. The CDR3 sequence: CASNLFPRHEQYF. In nucleotides, the CDR3 is TGTGCCAGCAACCTCTTCCCTCGGCATGAGCAGTACTTC.

The chain carries TRBV7-3 and TRBJ2-2; 8 nucleotides line up with TRBD1. V shed 5 bases and J 7 bases; nucleotides not matched to a gene: 9. CDR1 and CDR2 (germline): SGHTA, FQGTGA. CDR3 length: 15 residues. The CDR3 spells CASSGQGATNGELFF. CDR3 coding DNA: TGTGCCAGCAGCGGGCAGGGGGCCACCAACGGGGAGCTGTTTTTT.

Remarks on this clonotype: The junction and the germline gene differ at one end; a read error may be behind it. V usage is TRBV15 and J usage is TRBJ1-4; D call uncertain. Per germline, CDR1 LNHNV and CDR2 YYDKDF (reference sequence). The CDR3 loop spans 14 amino acids. CDR3 residues: CATSLSIQGEELFF. CDR3 DNA sequence: TGTGCCACCAGCTTGTCGATACAAGGTGAAGAACTGTTTTTT. The variable domain in full, with the rest retrieved from reference TRBV15 and TRBJ1-4, is DAMVIQNPRYQVTQFGKPVTLSCSQTLNHNVMYWYQQKSSQAPKLLFHYYDKDFNNEADTPDNFQSRRPNTSFCFLDIRSPGLGDTAMYLCATSLSIQGEELFFGSGTQLSVL.

Concerning this clonotype itself: A much larger clone differs from this one at a single base, so this may be a read error. V is TRBV5-4 and J is TRBJ1-2; TRBD1 aligns across 8 bases. Germline V gene data show CDR1 as SGHNT and CDR2 as YYREEE (reference sequence). This CDR3 spans 16 amino acids. V lost 1 base and J lost 2; bases outside the gene matches: 7. The CDR3 region is CASSLLTGARNYGYTF. DNA for the CDR3: TGTGCCAGCAGCTTGCTGACAGGGGCGAGAAACTATGGCTACACCTTC.

The chain recombines TRBV9 with TRBJ1-1, with D maybe TRBD1 (6 bases). Trimming removed 3 bases from V and 8 bases from J, with 11 bases in between. Looked up from germline, CDR1 is SGDLS and CDR2 is YYNGEE. The CDR3 is 12 amino acids. CDR3 sequence: CASSDRTEEAFF. Written as DNA, the CDR3 is TGTGCCAGCAGCGATCGGACAGAAGAAGCTTTCTTT.

Of note for this clonotype: The junction and the germline gene differ at one end; a read error may be behind it. The chain couples TRBV7-2 to TRBJ1-5; possible D gene TRBD1, 5 bases. The V gene's germline CDR1 is SGHTA and CDR2 FQGNSA. The CDR3 is made up of 14 amino acids. CDR3 sequence: CASSSQGGDEPQLF. As DNA, the CDR3 is TGTGCCAGCAGCTCCCAGGGAGGCGATGAGCCCCAGCTTTTT.

As regards this clonotype: No conserved phenylalanine or tryptophan is present at the end of the CDR3, so a read error is the likely explanation. The chain carries TRBV19 and TRBJ2-1, with D possibly matching TRBD1 (5 bases). Germline CDR1 is LNHDA and CDR2 is SQIVND (reference sequence). The CDR3 has 13 amino acids. The CDR3 region is CASSRTSYNGQFY. CDR3 sequence (DNA): TGTGCCAGTAGTCGGACATCCTACAATGGGCAGTTCTAC.

For this clonotype: The DNA is left out, because the CDR3 cannot be placed on it with certainty; the CDR3 is given as TCRdb lists it. This chain uses TRBV7-2 with TRBJ2-7; TRBD1 is the table's D call, not checked against the DNA. With termini counted, the CDR3 has 15 amino acids. Germline V gives CDR1 SGHTA, CDR2 FQGNSA. CDR3 residues: CASSWGQGARYERYF.